The entry below describes one T cell receptor beta chain. Each CDR3 protein is one row after TCRdb ran MiXCR on the 5' RACE reads. The table includes about 110,000 distinct CDR3 sequences, roughly an eighth detected once. The sample is drawn from a study of early T cells in non-severe SARS-CoV-2 infection. Sequencing was performed on whole blood. The TCR sequence derives from an adult who was a healthcare worker with PCR-confirmed SARS-CoV-2 infection or an uninfected control (not recorded which).

For the CDR3, the DNA is TGTGCCAGCAGTCCCGACCGGGGAGGCAATCAGCCCCAGCATTTT. It translates to CASSPDRGGNQPQHF. The rearrangement uses TRBV6-1 and TRBJ1-5; D unclear. CDR3 length: 15 amino acids. CDR1 is MNHNS, CDR2 SASEGT, per germline. Trimming took 5 bases from V and 2 from J, leaving 13 bases between them.